The sequence of this T cell receptor (beta chain) was determined in a study of glioma-infiltrating T cells. There are many counts of this clonotype. The antigen remains undetermined. Study results and limitations: Non-neoplastic patients had below-expected tissue-blood divergence, while all gliomas exceeded expectation. CDR3 overlap between tissue and blood was very small.

TCR alpha and beta CDR3 regions were amplified from RNA using iRepertoire nested multiplex PCR. For one-step reverse transcription and amplification, 100-400 ng of tissue mRNA or PBMC total RNA was used. MiXCR, run by TCRdb on the multiplex PCR reads, gives a single entry per CDR3 protein. Among 100,000 to 150,000 distinct CDR3 sequences listed, approximately 24% were seen once. Trimming at V came to 5 bases and at J to 6 bases, leaving 7 bases not matched to a gene. Germline V gene sequence: CDR1 WSHSY, CDR2 SAAADI. This CDR3 has 15 amino acids. The receptor was isolated from a human donor with low-grade glioma or glioblastoma, undergoing nonglioma brain surgery, or in good health (not recorded which). The rearrangement links TRBV10-2 to TRBJ2-1, with TRBD2 matching 10 bases. The sample comprised glioma tissue, nonneoplastic brain tissue, or PBMCs (not recorded which). Here the CDR3 reads CASSISGGAGNEQFF. DNA for the CDR3: TGCGCCAGCAGTATAAGCGGGGGGGCAGGCAATGAGCAGTTCTTC.